These 32 T cell receptor beta chains came from one sample sequenced in a study of radiation and T cells in renal cell carcinoma. Time point reported: blood 4 weeks post-SBRT, at nephrectomy. Documented treatment: 15 Gy SBRT to primary tumor, nephrectomy 4 weeks later. Using immunoSEQ multiplex PCR, the repertoire was profiled, and TCRdb retains in-frame clones only, with some absent. The sample includes tens of thousands of clones, about 85% of them seen just once. Sequenced material: blood, taken from a patient whose treatment included radiotherapy and nephrectomy. These receptors all stem from a man aged 50 to 59 with renal cell carcinoma.

V and J are TRBV5-1 and TRBJ2-3, with D uncertain. The V end was cut by 4 bases, the J end by 4 bases, with 7 bases between. This CDR3 has 12 residues. Germline V gene lookup returns CDR1 SGHRS and CDR2 YFSETQ. The CDR3 nucleotides read TGCGCCAGCAGCCGCCCCCCAGATACGCAGTATTTT. Its protein product is CASSRPPDTQYF. Drawing the rest from reference TRBV5-1 and TRBJ2-3, the complete variable domain is KAGVTQTPRYLIKTRGQQVTLSCSPISGHRSVSWYQQTPGQGLQFLFEYFSETQRNKGNFPGRFSGRQFSNSRSEMNVSTLELGDSALYLCASSRPPDTQYFGPGTRLTVL.

This clone appeared a few times. The chain joins TRBV7-9 to TRBJ2-5; weak D call: TRBD2 (6 bases). This CDR3 region has 16 residues. From germline, CDR1 is SEHNR and CDR2 FQNEAQ (reference sequence). Trimming cost V 5 bases and J 5 bases, with 21 bases left between them. CDR3: CASSRGMAGPGETQYF. The CDR3 nucleotides read TGTGCCAGCAGCCGGGGGATGGCAGGTCCAGGGGAGACCCAGTACTTC.

Only one count was recorded for this clone. V is TRBV27 and J is TRBJ1-1; no clear D. The CDR3 totals 14 residues. Trimming removed 7 bases at V and 1 base at J, with 13 bases between. Germline CDR1 reads MNHEY; CDR2 reads SMNVEV (reference sequence). Here the CDR3 DNA reads TGTGCCAGCAATCGACTGGGTCCGAACACTGAAGCTTTCTTT. This gives the protein CASNRLGPNTEAFF.

The chain has TRBV27 and TRBJ2-7; TRBD1 aligns across 10 bases. V shed 5 bases and J 2 bases; nucleotides not matched to a gene: 12. The CDR3 runs to 17 residues. In germline, CDR1 is MNHEY, CDR2 SMNVEV (reference sequence). CDR3 bases: TGTGCCAGCAGTCCGCCCAGTAGGACAGGGGGGACCTACGAGCAGTACTTC. Protein: CASSPPSRTGGTYEQYF.

The V and J genes are TRBV9 and TRBJ2-3; 12 bases agree with TRBD2. This CDR3 region has 17 residues. V lost 1 base to trimming and J lost 6 bases; unmatched junction nucleotides: 9. CDR1 is SGDLS and CDR2 is YYNGEE in the germline V gene. Here the CDR3 DNA reads TGTGCCAGCAGCGTATTTTGGACTAGCGGGACTGGGGATACGCAGTATTTT. This translates into CASSVFWTSGTGDTQYF.

The chain is built from TRBV28 and TRBJ1-5; perhaps TRBD1 as D (6 bases). The CDR3 spans 15 residues. Germline V gene lookup returns CDR1 MDHEN and CDR2 SYDVKM. V was pared by 6 bases and J by 0 bases, with 12 bases between. This CDR3 is CASSREGGSNQPQHF. For the CDR3, the DNA is TGTGCCAGCAGCCGCGAGGGGGGTAGCAATCAGCCCCAGCATTTT. Together with reference TRBV28 and TRBJ1-5, the CDR3 gives the full variable domain: DVKVTQSSRYLVKRTGEKVFLECVQDMDHENMFWYRQDPGLGLRLIYFSYDVKMKEKGDIPEGYSVSREKKERFSLILESASTNQTSMYLCASSREGGSNQPQHFGDGTRLSIL.

V and J are TRBV7-8 and TRBJ2-3; D perhaps matches TRBD1 (6 bases). V was shortened by 6 bases and J by 9 bases, with 19 bases between the two germline ends. The CDR3 spans 14 residues. Germline V gene lookup returns CDR1 SGHVS and CDR2 FQNEAQ. In DNA, the CDR3 is TGTGCCAGCAGGGGCAGGGGAAAACCTTCAACGCAGTATTTT. Amino acid sequence: CASRGRGKPSTQYF.

The chain recombines TRBV30 with TRBJ1-6; D ambiguous. Germline V CDR1 and CDR2: GTSNPN, SVGIG (reference sequence). V lost 2 bases to trimming and J lost 4 bases, with 24 bases between them. The CDR3 sequence is 19 residues long. The CDR3 region has the DNA TGTGCCTGGAGTTTCCTACCTGATCCGGGCAGAAAATATAATTCACCCCTCCACTTT. It specifies CAWSFLPDPGRKYNSPLHF.

The chain carries TRBV11-2 and TRBJ1-2, with D possibly matching TRBD1 (5 bases). CDR3 length: 14 amino acids. The germline V gene encodes CDR1 SGHAT and CDR2 FQNNGV. Trimming took off 5 bases at V and 4 bases at J, with 14 bases between the two ends. The DNA for the CDR3 is TGTGCCAGCAGCCCCCTGGCAGGGATCTATGGCTACACCTTC. This gives the protein CASSPLAGIYGYTF.

The gene calls are TRBV6-1 and TRBJ1-2; D remains ambiguous. CDR1 is MNHNS and CDR2 is SASEGT in the germline V gene. V shed 1 base and J shed 0 bases, with 6 bases lying between them. The CDR3 length is 14 residues. The CDR3 DNA is TGTGCCAGCAGTGAAGGGGCCGCTAACTATGGCTACACCTTC. It encodes CASSEGAANYGYTF.

The chain is built from TRBV5-1 and TRBJ2-3, with 7 bases aligning to TRBD2. The CDR3 totals 14 residues. The V gene end was trimmed by 3 bases and the J gene end by 5 bases; junction bases not matched to a gene: 6. Germline V CDR1 and CDR2: SGHRS, YFSETQ. CDR3 sequence: CASSSGLDGDTQYF. The CDR3 bases are TGCGCCAGCAGCTCTGGACTAGACGGAGATACGCAGTATTTT.

This clone has a handful of counts. The genes are TRBV30 and TRBJ2-1; tentatively, D is TRBD2 (5 bases). Per germline, CDR1 GTSNPN and CDR2 SVGIG (reference sequence). The CDR3 is 11 residues long. This chain's CDR3 is CRGDSYNEQFF. The CDR3 nucleotides are TGTCGGGGAGACTCCTACAATGAGCAGTTCTTC.

The chain joins TRBV19 to TRBJ1-1, with D uncertain. The CDR3 is made up of 13 amino acids. Trimming took 4 bases from V and 1 from J, leaving 7 bases between them. Per the germline V gene, CDR1 is LNHDA and CDR2 is SQIVND (reference sequence). The CDR3 here is CASSRTQNTEAFF. The CDR3 bases are TGTGCCAGTAGTAGAACACAGAACACTGAAGCTTTCTTT.

This clone has just one count. The V and J genes are TRBV2 and TRBJ2-7; TRBD1 matches at 8 bases. Trimming at V came to 7 bases and at J to 6 bases, leaving 11 bases not matched to a gene. Germline CDR1 reads SNHLY; CDR2 reads FYNNEI. There are 14 residues in the CDR3. This CDR3 is CASTTDRGLGEQYF. For the CDR3, the DNA is TGTGCCAGCACCACCGACAGGGGACTGGGCGAGCAGTACTTC.

The chain has TRBV7-9 and TRBJ2-5; D could derive from TRBD1 or TRBD2 (6 bases each). Deletions cut 5 bases from V and 1 base from J, with 11 bases between. Germline V gene data show CDR1 as SEHNR and CDR2 as FQNEAQ (reference sequence). This CDR3 contains 14 residues. CDR3 region: CASSPKGGQETQYF. CDR3 sequence (DNA): TGTGCCAGCAGCCCCAAGGGGGGCCAAGAGACCCAGTACTTC.

This rearrangement joins TRBV11-2 to TRBJ2-3, with D possibly TRBD2 on 5 matching bases. The V and J ends lost 3 bases and 10 bases respectively, with 17 bases between them. Looked up from germline, CDR1 is SGHAT and CDR2 is FQNNGV. The CDR3 has 14 amino acids. CDR3 nucleotides: TGTGCCAGCAGCTTCCGGACCCTCGAGGGTTCGCAGTATTTT. Translating gives CASSFRTLEGSQYF. Full variable domain (rest looked up from reference TRBV11-2 and TRBJ2-3): EAGVAQSPRYKIIEKRQSVAFWCNPISGHATLYWYQQILGQGPKLLIQFQNNGVVDDSQLPKDRFSAERLKGVDSTLKIQPAKLEDSAVYLCASSFRTLEGSQYFGPGTRLTVL.

This clone is categorized as medium-sized (0.01 to 0.1%). CDR3 coding DNA: TGTGCCACCAGCAGAGTCCACGGGACAGCCTATAACTATGGCTACACCTTC. Translating it yields CATSRVHGTAYNYGYTF. The chain couples TRBV15 to TRBJ1-2; 7 positions match TRBD1. Trimming took 1 base from V and 1 from J; bases not matched to a gene: 9. This CDR3 is built from 17 residues. The germline gives CDR1 LNHNV, CDR2 YYDKDF (reference sequence).

This clone was found once. The sample carries other DNA sequences with the same CDR3. The chain couples TRBV6-1 to TRBJ2-5, with TRBD1 as a possible D gene (6 bases). CDR3 length: 14 residues. The V gene lost 4 bases and the J gene lost 4 bases, with 13 bases spanning the gap. CDR1 and CDR2 (germline): MNHNS, SASEGT. Written as DNA, the CDR3 is TGTGCCAGCAGTGGAGGGCAGGGGTCAGAGACCCAGTACTTC. Protein product: CASSGGQGSETQYF.

The chain couples TRBV5-1 to TRBJ2-1; TRBD1 agrees at 9 bases. This CDR3 is built from 17 residues. The germline gives CDR1 SGHRS, CDR2 YFSETQ. V shed 4 bases and J 2 bases; nucleotides not matched to a gene: 10. The CDR3 reads CASSPTTGTGTYNEQFF. Here the CDR3 DNA reads TGCGCCAGCAGCCCGACTACCGGGACAGGGACCTACAATGAGCAGTTCTTC.

This chain links TRBV7-2 with TRBJ1-1, with TRBD1 identical over 7 bases. The J segment lost 1 base and the V segment lost 5 bases, leaving 4 bases of the junction unmatched. Per germline, CDR1 SGHTA and CDR2 FQGNSA. The CDR3 is made up of 14 amino acids. The CDR3 spells CASSPGTANTEAFF. The CDR3 DNA sequence: TGTGCCAGCAGCCCCGGGACAGCGAACACTGAAGCTTTCTTT.

The V call is TRBV7-6, the J call TRBJ2-5, with a tentative D call TRBD1 (5 bases). The CDR3 covers 13 residues. Trimming removed 2 bases from V and 3 bases from J, with 7 bases in between. Germline CDR1 and CDR2: SGHVS and FNYEAQ. In DNA, the CDR3 is TGTGCCAGCAGCTTACCAGGGAAAGAGACCCAGTACTTC. It translates to CASSLPGKETQYF.

The V call is TRBV25-1, the J call TRBJ2-1, with a weak D call TRBD2 (5 bases). Germline values: CDR1 MGHDK, CDR2 SYGVNS. CDR3 length: 14 amino acids. V was cut by 8 bases and J by 8 bases, with 19 bases left in between. CDR3 loop: CASSRLETRDEQFF. The CDR3 coding sequence is TGTGCCAGCTCCCGCTTAGAAACTAGGGATGAGCAGTTCTTC.

The rearrangement links TRBV10-3 to TRBJ1-5, with 8 positions matching TRBD1. With V trimmed by 4 bases and J by 5 bases, 19 bases remained unmatched. CDR3 size: 19 residues. The germline V gene has CDR1 ENHRY and CDR2 SYGVKD. CDR3 sequence: CAISASDRARGLYDQPQHF. The CDR3 DNA sequence: TGTGCCATCAGTGCATCGGACAGGGCAAGGGGTCTTTACGATCAGCCCCAGCATTTT.

This chain uses TRBV6-5 with TRBJ1-2; no clear D gene. V was cut by 0 bases and J by 4 bases, with 12 bases left in between. Per the germline V gene, CDR1 is MNHEY and CDR2 is SVGAGI. CDR3 length: 15 amino acids. This CDR3 reads CASSYSNEGSYGYTF. Written as DNA, the CDR3 is TGTGCCAGCAGTTACTCGAATGAAGGGTCCTATGGCTACACCTTC.

This clone showed up just once. V and J are TRBV11-1 and TRBJ2-7; 7 bases match TRBD1. This CDR3 contains 14 residues. The germline V gene encodes CDR1 SGHAT and CDR2 FQDESV (reference sequence). The junction had 12 bases not matched to a gene; V was cut back by 8 bases and J by 5 bases. CDR3 in amino acids: CASGPTGSGDEQYF. The CDR3 bases are TGTGCCAGCGGACCGACAGGGAGCGGAGACGAGCAGTACTTC.

The rearrangement links TRBV6-4 to TRBJ1-2; TRBD1 matches 7 bases. This CDR3 has 22 amino acids. Germline CDR1 reads MRHNA; CDR2 reads SNTAGT. After removal of 6 bases from V and 0 bases from J, the junction contained 28 bases not matched to a gene. CDR3: CASRDPNNSDRALYSANYGYTF. The CDR3 nucleotides are TGTGCCAGCAGGGACCCGAACAATTCAGACAGGGCCCTTTACTCAGCTAACTATGGCTACACCTTC.

The CDR3 loop is CASSQPGQGTDTQYF. The CDR3 DNA sequence: TGCGCCAGCAGCCAACCGGGACAGGGCACAGATACGCAGTATTTT. The V and J genes are TRBV4-1 and TRBJ2-3; 8 bases line up with TRBD1. The CDR3 length is 15 residues. V was pared by 2 bases and J by 1 base, with 2 bases of the junction left unmatched. The germline gives CDR1 MGHRA, CDR2 YSYEKL.

The V gene is TRBV21-1, the J gene TRBJ1-1; no DNA check was done on the table's D call, TRBD1. TRBV21-1 is a pseudogene segment. This CDR3 is built from 19 residues. Here the CDR3 DNA reads TGTGCCAGCAGCAAAGATATGCGCCGGGACAGGCCTTTTGGCACTGAAGCTTTCTTT. This sequence encodes CASSKDMRRDRPFGTEAFF.

The rearrangement uses TRBV2 and TRBJ1-5, with TRBD1 as a possible D gene (6 bases). The CDR3 covers 14 residues. V was trimmed by 2 bases and J by 7 bases, leaving 12 bases between them. Germline V gives CDR1 SNHLY, CDR2 FYNNEI. CDR3 in DNA: TGTGCCAGCAGTGAACAGGGGAGTGACCAGCCCCAGCATTTT. It is translated as CASSEQGSDQPQHF.

This sequence joins TRBV2 and TRBJ2-3, with a possible D match to TRBD2 (5 bases). This CDR3 spans 15 amino acids. V was clipped by 5 bases and J by 1 base, with 13 bases between them. CDR1 is SNHLY, CDR2 FYNNEI, per germline. CDR3 coding DNA: TGTGCCAGCAGTCGCTCGGGGAGTCGCACAGATACGCAGTATTTT. This codes for CASSRSGSRTDTQYF.

The V call is TRBV7-2, the J call TRBJ2-7; 7 bases align to TRBD1. With V trimmed by 7 bases and J by 0 bases, 6 bases remained unmatched. Looked up from germline, CDR1 is SGHTA and CDR2 is FQGNSA. The CDR3 length is 14 residues. CDR3: CASNLRDSSYEQYF. CDR3 sequence (DNA): TGTGCCAGCAACCTCCGGGACAGCTCCTACGAGCAGTACTTC.

This chain uses TRBV7-2 with TRBJ1-1; a possible D gene is TRBD1 (6 bases). The CDR3 totals 16 residues. In germline, CDR1 is SGHTA, CDR2 FQGNSA. V lost 1 base, J lost 2 bases, and 14 bases lay in between. CDR3 sequence: CASSLDGGRLNTEAFF. The CDR3 DNA reads as TGTGCCAGCAGCTTAGATGGGGGGCGGCTTAACACTGAAGCTTTCTTT. Complete variable domain (other parts from reference TRBV7-2 and TRBJ1-1): GAGVSQSPSNKVTEKGKDVELRCDPISGHTALYWYRQSLGQGLEFLIYFQGNSAPDKSGLPSDRFSAERTGGSVSTLTIQRTQQEDSAVYLCASSLDGGRLNTEAFFGQGTRLTVV.